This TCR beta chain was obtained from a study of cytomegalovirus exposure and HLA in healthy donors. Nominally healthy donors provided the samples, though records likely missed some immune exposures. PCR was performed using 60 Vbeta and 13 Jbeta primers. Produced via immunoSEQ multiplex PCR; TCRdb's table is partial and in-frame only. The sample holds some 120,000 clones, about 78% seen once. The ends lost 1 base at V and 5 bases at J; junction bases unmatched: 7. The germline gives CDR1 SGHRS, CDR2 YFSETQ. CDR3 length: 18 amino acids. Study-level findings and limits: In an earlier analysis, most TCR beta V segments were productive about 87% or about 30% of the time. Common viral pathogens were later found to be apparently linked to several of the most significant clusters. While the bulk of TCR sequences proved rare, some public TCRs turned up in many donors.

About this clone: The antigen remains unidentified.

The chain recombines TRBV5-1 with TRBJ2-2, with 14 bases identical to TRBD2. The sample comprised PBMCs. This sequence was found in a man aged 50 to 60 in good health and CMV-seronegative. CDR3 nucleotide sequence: TGCGCCAGCAGCTTGCCGGGACTAGCGGGAGTAGGGACCGGGGAGCTGTTTTTT. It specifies CASSLPGLAGVGTGELFF.